This TCR beta chain derives from a study of T-cell reconstitution after alpha-beta-depleted transplantation in children. Library preparation (for TCRbeta) was performed with unique molecular identifiers. One entry per CDR3 protein results from TCRdb running MiXCR on the PCR reads. Seen here are 490,000 or so distinct CDR3 sequences, about an eighth observed once, and the top ten hold 4.5% to 6%. The CDR3 consists of 16 residues. With V trimmed by 4 bases and J by 6 bases, 10 bases remained unmatched. Germline V lookup: CDR1 SGHTS, CDR2 YDEGEE. The sequence came from a human donor who donated a stem cell graft to a child with combined immunodeficiency. The sequencing used PBMCs from the stem cell graft donor, collected from the stem cell graft. The chain couples TRBV5-8 to TRBJ2-1; 10 positions match TRBD2. CDR3 protein: CASSQGLALGGNEQFF. The CDR3 bases are TGTGCCAGCAGCCAGGGACTAGCGTTAGGGGGCAATGAGCAGTTCTTC.